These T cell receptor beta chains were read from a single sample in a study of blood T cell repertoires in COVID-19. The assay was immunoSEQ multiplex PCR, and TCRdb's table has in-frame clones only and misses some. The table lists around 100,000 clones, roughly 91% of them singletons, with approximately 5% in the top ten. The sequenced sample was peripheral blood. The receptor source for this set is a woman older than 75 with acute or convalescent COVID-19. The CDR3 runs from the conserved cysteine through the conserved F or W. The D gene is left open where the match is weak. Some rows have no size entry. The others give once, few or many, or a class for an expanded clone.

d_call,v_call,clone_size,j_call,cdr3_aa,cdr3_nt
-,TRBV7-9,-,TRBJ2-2,CASSSPGRTGELFF,TGTGCCAGCAGCTCTCCAGGGCGCACCGGGGAGCTGTTTTTT
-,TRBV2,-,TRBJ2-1,CASSGRLYNEQFF,TGTGCCAGCAGTGGGAGACTTTACAATGAGCAGTTCTTC
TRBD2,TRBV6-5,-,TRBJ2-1,CASSGTSVYNEQFF,TGTGCCAGCAGCGGGACTAGCGTTTACAATGAGCAGTTCTTC
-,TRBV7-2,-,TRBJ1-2,CASSLDGLGGGGYTF,TGTGCCAGCAGCTTAGATGGTTTGGGGGGGGGCGGCTACACCTTC
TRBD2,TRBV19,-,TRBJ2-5,CASSITGLAGGYQETQYF,TGTGCCAGTAGTATCACGGGACTAGCGGGGGGGTACCAAGAGACCCAGTACTTC
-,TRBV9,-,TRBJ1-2,CASSVGRAYGYTF,TGTGCCAGCAGCGTAGGCAGGGCCTATGGCTACACCTTC
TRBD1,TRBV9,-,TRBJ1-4,CASSGDRGGYEKLFF,TGTGCCAGCAGCGGGGACAGGGGAGGGTATGAAAAACTGTTTTTT
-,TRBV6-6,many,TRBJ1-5,CASTYKQLNQPQHF,TGTGCCAGCACCTATAAACAGTTGAATCAGCCCCAGCATTTT
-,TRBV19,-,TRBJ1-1,CASSIQGSSTEAFF,TGTGCCAGTAGTATTCAGGGTTCAAGCACTGAAGCTTTCTTT
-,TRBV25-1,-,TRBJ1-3,CASSVAGRNTIYF,TGTGCCAGCAGTGTGGCAGGCAGAAACACCATATATTTT
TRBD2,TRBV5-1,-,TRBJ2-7,CASSLESSGSYEQYF,TGCGCCAGCAGCTTGGAGTCTAGCGGGAGTTACGAGCAGTACTTC
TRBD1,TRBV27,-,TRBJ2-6,CATRDRAGANVLTF,TGTGCCACCCGGGACAGGGCTGGGGCCAACGTCCTGACTTTC
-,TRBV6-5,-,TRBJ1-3,CASKTAGNTIYF,TGTGCCAGCAAAACAGCAGGAAACACCATATATTTT
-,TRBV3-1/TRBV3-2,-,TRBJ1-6,CASSPRPGKGRALHF,TGTGCCAGCAGCCCCCGCCCGGGCAAGGGGAGGGCCCTCCACTTT
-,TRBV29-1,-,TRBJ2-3,CSVVYQGDTQYF,TGCAGCGTTGTCTATCAGGGGGATACGCAGTATTTT
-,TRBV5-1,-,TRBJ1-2,CASRGVDYGYTF,TGCGCCAGCAGAGGAGTAGACTATGGCTACACCTTC
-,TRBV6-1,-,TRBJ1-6,CASSGQPSSYNSPLHF,TGTGCCAGCAGTGGACAGCCGAGCTCCTATAATTCACCCCTCCACTTT
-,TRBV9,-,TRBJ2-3,CASSVQTQGRDTQYF,TGTGCCAGCAGCGTACAGACCCAGGGTCGAGATACGCAGTATTTT
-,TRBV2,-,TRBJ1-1,CASSGGTVNTEAFF,TGTGCCAGCAGCGGCGGGACGGTGAACACTGAAGCTTTCTTT
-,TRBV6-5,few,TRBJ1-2,CASRMVIATNYGYTF,TGTGCCAGCAGGATGGTCATCGCTACTAACTATGGCTACACCTTC
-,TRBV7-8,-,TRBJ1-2,CASSCASGYGYTF,TGTGCCAGCAGTTGCGCCAGCGGCTATGGCTACACCTTC
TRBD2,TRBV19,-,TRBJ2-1,CASSARGLAGGDEQFF,TGTGCCAGTAGTGCCCGTGGACTAGCGGGGGGGGATGAGCAGTTCTTC
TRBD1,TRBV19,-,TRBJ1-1,CASSAGQGNTEAFF,TGTGCCAGTAGTGCCGGACAGGGGAACACTGAAGCTTTCTTT
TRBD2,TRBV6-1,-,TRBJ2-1,CASSGGLAGGHNEQFF,TGTGCCAGCAGTGGGGGACTAGCGGGAGGCCACAATGAGCAGTTCTTC
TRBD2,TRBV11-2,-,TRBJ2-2,CASSLGPGLAPAATGELFF,TGTGCCAGCAGCTTAGGACCGGGACTAGCCCCCGCGGCCACCGGGGAGCTGTTTTTT
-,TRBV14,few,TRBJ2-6,CASSQARGGANVLTF,TGTGCCAGCAGCCAAGCAAGGGGTGGGGCCAACGTCCTGACTTTC
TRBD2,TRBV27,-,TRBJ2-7,CASSFSGGRTYEQYF,TGTGCCAGCAGTTTTAGCGGGGGGCGCACCTACGAGCAGTACTTC
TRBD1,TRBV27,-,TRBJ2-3,CASSLLGTGDDTQYF,TGTGCCAGCAGTTTACTAGGGACAGGGGACGATACGCAGTATTTT
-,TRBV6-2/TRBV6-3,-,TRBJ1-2,CASRYSEVATYGYTF,TGTGCCAGCAGATACTCAGAGGTTGCGACTTATGGCTACACCTTC
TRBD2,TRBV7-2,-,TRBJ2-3,CASSITLAGVDTQYF,TGTGCCAGCAGCATCACCCTAGCGGGGGTGGATACGCAGTATTTT
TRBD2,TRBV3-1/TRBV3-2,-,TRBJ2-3,CASSQDLLAGGGTDTQYF,TGTGCCAGCAGCCAAGACCTACTAGCGGGAGGTGGCACAGATACGCAGTATTTT
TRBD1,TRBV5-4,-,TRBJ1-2,CASSSGTERFGYTF,TGTGCCAGCAGTTCCGGGACAGAGCGTTTTGGCTACACCTTC
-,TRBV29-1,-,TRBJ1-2,CSAQEGPYGYTF,TGCAGCGCCCAGGAGGGCCCATATGGCTACACCTTC
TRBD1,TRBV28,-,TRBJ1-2,CASSSLTGQTRGYTF,TGTGCCAGCAGTTCCCTAACGGGACAGACCAGGGGCTACACCTTC
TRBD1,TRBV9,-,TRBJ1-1,CASSPVSDRGEAFF,TGTGCCAGCAGCCCTGTTTCCGACAGGGGTGAAGCTTTCTTT
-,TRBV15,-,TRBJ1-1,CATSRGGGATEAFF,TGTGCCACCAGCAGAGGGGGGGGCGCCACTGAAGCTTTCTTT